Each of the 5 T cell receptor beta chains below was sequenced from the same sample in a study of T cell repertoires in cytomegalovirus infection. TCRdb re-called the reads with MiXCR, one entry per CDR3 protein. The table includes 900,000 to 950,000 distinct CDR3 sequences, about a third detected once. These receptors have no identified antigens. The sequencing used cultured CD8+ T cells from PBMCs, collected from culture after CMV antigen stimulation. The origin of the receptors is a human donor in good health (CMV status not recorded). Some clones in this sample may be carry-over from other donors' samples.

CDR3 sequence reads: CASSHSGNEAFF. The CDR3 DNA is TGCGCCAGCAGTCACTCGGGGAATGAAGCTTTCTTT. The chain has TRBV4-1 and TRBJ1-1; D remains ambiguous. Germline assignment: CDR1 MGHRA and CDR2 YSYEKL. This CDR3 has 12 amino acids. Trimming stripped 6 bases from V and 7 bases from J, with 12 bases between.

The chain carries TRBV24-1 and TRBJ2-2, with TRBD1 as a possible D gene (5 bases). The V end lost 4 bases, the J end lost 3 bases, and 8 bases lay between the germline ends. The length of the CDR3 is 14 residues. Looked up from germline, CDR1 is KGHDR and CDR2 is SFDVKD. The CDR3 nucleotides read TGTGCCACCAGTGACCCCAGGGACACCGGGGAGCTGTTTTTT. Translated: CATSDPRDTGELFF.

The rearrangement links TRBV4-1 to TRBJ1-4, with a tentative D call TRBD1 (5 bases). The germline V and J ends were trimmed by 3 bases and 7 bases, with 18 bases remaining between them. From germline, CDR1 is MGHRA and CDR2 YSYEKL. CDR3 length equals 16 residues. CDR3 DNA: TGCGCCAGCAGCCATTCCCCGGGGGTAGGAGGTGAAAAACTGTTTTTT. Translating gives CASSHSPGVGGEKLFF.

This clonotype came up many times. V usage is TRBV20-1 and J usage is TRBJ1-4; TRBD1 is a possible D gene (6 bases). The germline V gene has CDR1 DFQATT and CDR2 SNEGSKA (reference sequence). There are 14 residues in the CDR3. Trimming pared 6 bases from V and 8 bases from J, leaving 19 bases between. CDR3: CSAKPGGRREKLFF. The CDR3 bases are TGCAGTGCCAAACCCGGGGGGCGAAGGGAAAAACTGTTTTTT.

CDR3 amino acids: CASSPTSGGALTGELFF. CDR3 bases: TGCGCCAGCAGCCCCACTAGCGGGGGGGCGCTCACCGGGGAGCTGTTTTTT. This chain links TRBV4-1 with TRBJ2-2, with 13 bases fitting TRBD2. Trimming at V came to 4 bases and at J to 4 bases, leaving 6 bases not matched to a gene. This CDR3 is 17 amino acids long. The germline CDR1 and CDR2 sequences are MGHRA and YSYEKL.